Listed here are 29 T cell receptor beta chains from one sample, sequenced in a study of cytomegalovirus exposure and HLA in healthy donors (dated by TCRdb to about 2017). Receptor amplification or capture employed the immunoSEQ multiplex PCR assay. For the multiplex PCR, a mixture combining 60 forward primers for TCR Vbeta segments and 13 reverse primers for TCR Jbeta segments was used. Imported from immuneACCESS, the table was reduced by TCRdb to in-frame sequences with V and J called. These copies leave out some clones; in studies compared against another copy, an unresolved V gene accounts for under half, and the cause of the remainder is not known. The sample includes about 160,000 clones, with 70% to 75% observed a single time. Approximately 5% of the sample is taken by the ten largest. Sequenced: PBMCs. The receptors come from a man younger than 30 in good health and CMV-seropositive.

This chain joins TRBV19 and TRBJ2-2, with TRBD1 identical over 7 bases. V lost 5 bases and J lost 6; bases outside the gene matches: 9. CDR1 LNHDA and CDR2 SQIVND come from the germline V gene (reference sequence). The CDR3 extends over 15 amino acids. CDR3 DNA sequence: TGTGCCAGTAGTCTTGACAGGGTATCGGCCGGGGAGCTGTTTTTT. Amino acids: CASSLDRVSAGELFF.

The V and J genes are TRBV11-2 and TRBJ1-1; D gene ambiguous. The V gene lost 5 bases and the J gene lost 5 bases, with 18 bases spanning the gap. The length of the CDR3 is 15 residues. CDR1 SGHAT and CDR2 FQNNGV come from the germline V gene. The CDR3 bases are TGTGCCAGCAGCCCTTTTTACGGAGGAGGTACTGAAGCTTTCTTT. Residues: CASSPFYGGGTEAFF.

This clone was observed a handful of times. J is TRBJ1-1 and V is TRBV19; TRBD1 matches at 7 bases. Germline assignment: CDR1 LNHDA and CDR2 SQIVND (reference sequence). This CDR3 spans 13 amino acids. V shed 6 bases, J shed 6 bases, and the junction held 7 bases outside the gene matches. For the CDR3, the DNA is TGTGCCAGTAGCGTGACAGGGAGCCCTGAAGCTTTCTTT. The encoded protein is CASSVTGSPEAFF.

The chain combines TRBV7-9 with TRBJ1-1; no reliable D call. V lost 5 bases and J 1 base, leaving 20 bases between the germline ends. This CDR3 contains 17 residues. Per the germline V gene, CDR1 is SEHNR and CDR2 is FQNEAQ (reference sequence). CDR3 sequence: CASSASPGVGENTEAFF. The CDR3 region has the DNA TGTGCCAGCAGCGCGTCCCCCGGGGTCGGTGAGAACACTGAAGCTTTCTTT.

V usage is TRBV11-2 and J usage is TRBJ2-7, with a weak D call TRBD1 (7 bases). The germline CDR1 and CDR2 sequences are SGHAT and FQNNGV. This CDR3 has 15 amino acids. The V end was cut by 4 bases, the J end by 4 bases, with 17 bases between. The CDR3 region has the DNA TGTGCCAGCAGCTGGGGACTCGCAGGGGGGTACGAGCAGTACGTC. Translated, it gives CASSWGLAGGYEQYV.

The chain carries TRBV4-1 and TRBJ1-4; D possibly corresponds to TRBD1 (5 bases). CDR3 length: 16 residues. From germline, CDR1 is MGHRA and CDR2 YSYEKL. V was cut by 0 bases and J by 3 bases, with 11 bases left in between. CDR3 bases: TGCGCCAGCAGCCAAGATGGGAGGGGCCCTAATGAAAAACTGTTTTTT. Translation gives CASSQDGRGPNEKLFF.

The V gene is TRBV19, the J gene TRBJ2-3; the match to TRBD1 covers 10 bases. Germline loops: CDR1 LNHDA, CDR2 SQIVND (reference sequence). The V gene end was trimmed by 4 bases and the J gene end by 2 bases; junction bases not matched to a gene: 9. The CDR3 extends over 17 amino acids. CDR3: CASSTPTGTGDTDTQYF. As DNA, the CDR3 is TGTGCCAGTAGTACTCCGACCGGGACAGGGGACACAGATACGCAGTATTTT.

The rearrangement uses TRBV9 and TRBJ2-1, with D perhaps TRBD1 (6 bases). This CDR3 comprises 17 residues. Germline assignment: CDR1 SGDLS and CDR2 YYNGEE. The ends were cut back, 0 bases at V and 4 bases at J, with 17 bases in the middle. The CDR3 spells CASSVASGLGAYNEQFF. DNA for the CDR3: TGTGCCAGCAGCGTAGCCTCAGGCCTGGGGGCATACAATGAGCAGTTCTTC.

The genes are TRBV2 and TRBJ1-5, with a weak D call TRBD1 (5 bases). Deletions cut 6 bases from V and 4 bases from J, with 13 bases between. Per the germline V gene, CDR1 is SNHLY and CDR2 is FYNNEI. This CDR3 has 14 residues. The CDR3 sequence is CASRGDSINQPQHF. DNA for the CDR3: TGTGCCAGCAGGGGGGACTCGATTAATCAGCCCCAGCATTTT.

CDR3 region: CASSSLIDNEQFF. Written as DNA, the CDR3 is TGTGCCAGCTCATCCCTAATCGACAATGAGCAGTTCTTC. The chain has TRBV18 and TRBJ2-1; no clear D gene. The V end lost 5 bases, the J end lost 5 bases, and 10 bases lay between the germline ends. This CDR3 is 13 amino acids long. CDR1 is KGHSH, CDR2 LQKENI, per germline.

This clone was seen more than once but under ten times. The gene calls are TRBV5-6 and TRBJ2-6, with D tentatively TRBD2 (5 bases). The V gene's germline CDR1 is SGHDT and CDR2 YYEEEE. The CDR3 length is 17 residues. Trimming shortened V by 0 bases and J by 3 bases, and 13 bases separated the two germline ends. CDR3 amino acids: CASSLARVRGGANVLTF. Written as DNA, the CDR3 is TGTGCCAGCAGCTTGGCGCGGGTCCGGGGTGGGGCCAACGTCCTGACTTTC.

This clone showed up just once. CDR3 amino acids: CASSARGPSTDTQYF. CDR3 nucleotides: TGTGCCAGCAGTGCCAGGGGACCTAGCACAGATACGCAGTATTTT. This chain links TRBV2 with TRBJ2-3; D possibly corresponds to TRBD1 (6 bases). The CDR3 is made up of 15 amino acids. The V end was cut by 4 bases, the J end by 0 bases, with 11 bases between. CDR1 is SNHLY, CDR2 FYNNEI, per germline.

This clone was seen more than once but under ten times. V usage is TRBV30 and J usage is TRBJ1-2; D remains unclear. There are 13 residues in the CDR3. Between the trimmed V and J ends, which lost 7 bases and 0 bases, there was a span of 12 bases. Germline lookup yields CDR1 GTSNPN and CDR2 SVGIG (reference sequence). CDR3 sequence (DNA): TGTGCCTTCCTCGGAGGAGCTAACTATGGCTACACCTTC. It translates to CAFLGGANYGYTF. The complete variable domain, with remaining parts taken from reference TRBV30 and TRBJ1-2, reads SQTIHQWPATLVQPVGSPLSLECTVEGTSNPNLYWYRQAAGRGLQLLFYSVGIGQISSEVPQNLSASRPQDRQFILSSKKLLLSDSGFYLCAFLGGANYGYTFGSGTRLTVV.

This chain links TRBV7-8 with TRBJ1-1; no reliable D call. CDR3 length: 14 residues. Germline V lookup: CDR1 SGHVS, CDR2 FQNEAQ. The V and J ends lost 2 bases and 1 base respectively, with 8 bases between them. The CDR3 spells CASSLIEANTEAFF. Written as DNA, the CDR3 is TGTGCCAGCAGCTTAATTGAGGCGAACACTGAAGCTTTCTTT.

The chain joins TRBV6-5 to TRBJ2-3; 7 nucleotides line up with TRBD2. This CDR3 is 14 amino acids long. Germline V gene sequence: CDR1 MNHEY, CDR2 SVGAGI. J was trimmed by 0 bases and V by 4 bases; bases with no gene match: 1. The CDR3 region is CASSLGLSTDTQYF. CDR3 nucleotides: TGTGCCAGCAGTTTGGGACTAAGCACAGATACGCAGTATTTT.

This clone occurred a few times. The genes are TRBV4-1 and TRBJ1-1; 9 bases match TRBD1. Looked up from germline, CDR1 is MGHRA and CDR2 is YSYEKL. This CDR3 has 15 amino acids. V lost 2 bases, J lost 8 bases, and 9 bases stayed unmatched. This CDR3 reads CASSQRRTGVGEAFF. CDR3 coding DNA: TGCGCCAGCAGCCAACGAAGGACAGGGGTCGGCGAAGCTTTCTTT.

This chain links TRBV18 with TRBJ2-2, with D maybe TRBD2 (6 bases). The CDR3 consists of 17 residues. The V end was cut by 4 bases, the J end by 4 bases, with 19 bases between. The germline CDR1 and CDR2 sequences are KGHSH and LQKENI. The CDR3 sequence: CASSRGTPGGATGELFF. For the CDR3, the DNA is TGTGCCAGCTCACGTGGGACTCCAGGTGGGGCCACCGGGGAGCTGTTTTTT.

The table lists this clone with a few counts. This chain joins TRBV7-2 and TRBJ2-7; possible D gene TRBD2, 6 bases. Germline assignment: CDR1 SGHTA and CDR2 FQGNSA. V gave up 3 bases and J gave up 7 bases, with 13 bases separating them. The CDR3 contains 13 residues. CDR3 loop: CASSLEGLGEQYV. The CDR3 coding sequence is TGTGCCAGCAGCTTGGAGGGCCTGGGAGAGCAGTACGTC.

The chain carries TRBV18 and TRBJ1-2; D may be TRBD1 (5 bases). CDR3 length: 14 amino acids. Between the trimmed V and J ends, which lost 2 bases and 9 bases, there was a span of 16 bases. Germline-derived CDR1 and CDR2 are KGHSH and LQKENI. The CDR3 DNA reads as TGTGCCAGCTCACCAGGGGTAGGGGATCGGAGCTACACCTTC. This gives the protein CASSPGVGDRSYTF.

V and J are TRBV27 and TRBJ1-1, with a possible D match to TRBD1 (6 bases). V was shortened by 4 bases and J by 2 bases, with 11 bases between the two germline ends. The CDR3 is 14 amino acids. Germline assignment: CDR1 MNHEY and CDR2 SMNVEV (reference sequence). CDR3 in amino acids: CASSSRTANTEAFF. The CDR3 bases are TGTGCCAGCAGTTCCAGGACAGCAAACACTGAAGCTTTCTTT.

This clone was detected a few times. V gene TRBV27 combines with J gene TRBJ2-1; 10 positions match TRBD2. J gave up 8 bases and V 6 bases, and 25 bases lay outside the gene matches. CDR3 length equals 20 residues. CDR1 MNHEY and CDR2 SMNVEV come from the germline V gene (reference sequence). The CDR3 DNA is TGTGCCAGCAGACAGATGCGGCAGGGGCCTAGCGGGAGAGGTGGATATGAGCAGTTCTTC. Encoded protein: CASRQMRQGPSGRGGYEQFF.

This clone was seen a few times. J is TRBJ1-1 and V is TRBV29-1; D is unresolved. This CDR3 has 14 amino acids. The V and J ends lost 7 bases and 4 bases respectively, with 19 bases between them. Looked up from germline, CDR1 is SQVTM and CDR2 is ANQGSEA. The CDR3 DNA reads TGCAGCGCCTTATTCGATCGGGGAGGCACTGAAGCTTTCTTT. Translated, it gives CSALFDRGGTEAFF.

The count of this clone is one. J is TRBJ2-1 and V is TRBV19; 8 nucleotides match TRBD1. The CDR3 totals 16 residues. V shed 5 bases, J shed 7 bases, and the junction held 13 bases outside the gene matches. Germline CDR1 is LNHDA and CDR2 is SQIVND (reference sequence). CDR3 coding DNA: TGTGCCAGTAGTCTTGCTACAGGGGGTCTCGGGAATGAGCAGTTCTTC. Translation: CASSLATGGLGNEQFF.

The J gene is TRBJ1-1, the V gene TRBV5-1, with D possibly being TRBD1 (5 bases). Germline CDR1 SGHRS, CDR2 YFSETQ. The CDR3 loop spans 13 amino acids. The V end was cut by 5 bases, the J end by 7 bases, with 15 bases between. Written as DNA, the CDR3 is TGCGCCAGCAGATGGCAGGGTTCAAGTGAAGCTTTCTTT. Its protein product is CASRWQGSSEAFF.

The chain links TRBV15 to TRBJ1-4; D remains unclear. Germline V lookup: CDR1 LNHNV, CDR2 YYDKDF (reference sequence). This CDR3 has 13 amino acids. V shed 3 bases and J shed 5 bases, with 7 bases lying between them. The CDR3 here is CATSRAQNEKLFF. The CDR3 coding sequence is TGTGCCACCAGCAGGGCTCAAAATGAAAAACTGTTTTTT.

The genes are TRBV19 and TRBJ1-2; 10 nucleotides match TRBD1. Germline lookup yields CDR1 LNHDA and CDR2 SQIVND (reference sequence). Trimming took 5 bases from V and 2 from J; bases not matched to a gene: 11. CDR3 length: 17 residues. Written as DNA, the CDR3 is TGTGCCAGTAGTTATACTCCGGGACAGGGGAGAAACTATGGCTACACCTTC. This encodes CASSYTPGQGRNYGYTF.

The genes are TRBV19 and TRBJ1-4; D perhaps matches TRBD1 (5 bases). Germline V gene sequence: CDR1 LNHDA, CDR2 SQIVND (reference sequence). This CDR3 has 15 residues. Between the trimmed V and J ends, which lost 3 bases and 5 bases, there was a span of 13 bases. CDR3 in DNA: TGTGCCAGTAGTATTCTAAGGGGTCGGAATGAAAAACTGTTTTTT. Its protein is CASSILRGRNEKLFF.

This clone has just a few counts. The chain is built from TRBV13 and TRBJ2-1; D not resolved. The length of the CDR3 is 14 residues. Germline lookup yields CDR1 PRHDT and CDR2 FYEKMQ (reference sequence). V lost 2 bases and J lost 3, with 8 bases in between. The CDR3 nucleotides are TGTGCCAGCAGCTTAAATACAGTCTACAATGAGCAGTTCTTC. Amino acids: CASSLNTVYNEQFF.

This chain connects TRBV28 to TRBJ1-5, with 10 bases that match TRBD1. Germline CDR1 reads MDHEN; CDR2 reads SYDVKM. V shed 3 bases, J shed 5 bases, and the junction held 4 bases outside the gene matches. This CDR3 is built from 15 residues. DNA for the CDR3: TGTGCCAGCAGTTTGCCCGGGACAGGGGATCAGCCCCAGCATTTT. Protein: CASSLPGTGDQPQHF.